This T cell receptor (beta chain) was sequenced during a study of blood T cell repertoires in COVID-19. Study as a whole: Specimens from acute and convalescent COVID-19 originated in the United States, Italy and Spain.

This CDR3 is built from 11 residues. Trimming cost V 3 bases and J 7 bases, with 9 bases left between them. Per germline, CDR1 GTSNPN and CDR2 SVGIG (reference sequence). Cohorts were determined from participant-reported clinical history. In the study's own analysis: Estimated nucleated cell counts came from reference gene primer amplification. Sequencing was performed with immunoSEQ multiplex PCR; in TCRdb, only in-frame clones are kept and a portion is missing. The V and J calls and clone size come from that table; D and trimming were worked out from the DNA. Among 200,000 to 300,000 clones listed, 88% were seen once.

Specimen: PBMCs or T cells enriched from blood (not recorded which). The V call is TRBV30, the J call TRBJ1-2; D is perhaps TRBD1 (6 bases). This TCR derives from a woman aged 40 to 50 with acute COVID-19. CDR3 residues: CAWRQGPGYTF. The CDR3 coding sequence is TGTGCCTGGAGGCAGGGGCCTGGCTACACCTTC.